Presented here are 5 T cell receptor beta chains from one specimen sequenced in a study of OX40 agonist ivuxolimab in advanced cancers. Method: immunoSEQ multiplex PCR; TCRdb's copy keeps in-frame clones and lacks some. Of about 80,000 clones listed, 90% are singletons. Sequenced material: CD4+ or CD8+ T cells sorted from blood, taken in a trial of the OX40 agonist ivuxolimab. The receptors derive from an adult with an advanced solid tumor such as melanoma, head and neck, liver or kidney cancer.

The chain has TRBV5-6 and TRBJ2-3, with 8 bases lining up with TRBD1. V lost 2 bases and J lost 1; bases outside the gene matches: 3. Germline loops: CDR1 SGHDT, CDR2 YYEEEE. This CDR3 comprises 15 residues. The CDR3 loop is CASSFLGQGTDTQYF. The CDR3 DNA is TGTGCCAGCAGCTTTCTGGGACAGGGCACAGATACGCAGTATTTT. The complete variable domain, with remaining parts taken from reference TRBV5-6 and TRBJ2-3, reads DAGVTQSPTHLIKTRGQQVTLRCSPKSGHDTVSWYQQALGQGPQFIFQYYEEEERQRGNFPDRFSGHQFPNYSSELNVNALLLGDSALYLCASSFLGQGTDTQYFGPGTRLTVL.

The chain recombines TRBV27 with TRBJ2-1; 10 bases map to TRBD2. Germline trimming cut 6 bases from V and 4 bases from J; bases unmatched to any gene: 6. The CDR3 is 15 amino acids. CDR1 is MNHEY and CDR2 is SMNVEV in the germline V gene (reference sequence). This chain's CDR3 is CASRVPGLAYNEQFF. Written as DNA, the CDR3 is TGTGCCAGCAGAGTACCGGGACTAGCGTACAATGAGCAGTTCTTC.

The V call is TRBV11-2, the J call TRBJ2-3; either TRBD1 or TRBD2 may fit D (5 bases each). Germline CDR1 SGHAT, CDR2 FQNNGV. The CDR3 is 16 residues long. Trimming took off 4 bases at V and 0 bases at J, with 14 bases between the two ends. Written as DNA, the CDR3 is TGTGCCAGCAGCTCCCGGTATAGGGACAGCACAGATACGCAGTATTTT. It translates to CASSSRYRDSTDTQYF.

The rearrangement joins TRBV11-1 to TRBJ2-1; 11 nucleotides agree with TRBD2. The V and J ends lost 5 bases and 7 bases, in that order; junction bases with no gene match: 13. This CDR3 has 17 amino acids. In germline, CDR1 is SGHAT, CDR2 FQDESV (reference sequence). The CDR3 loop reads CASSRPSLAGVRNEQFF. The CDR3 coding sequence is TGTGCCAGCAGCAGACCTTCACTAGCGGGAGTTAGGAATGAGCAGTTCTTC.

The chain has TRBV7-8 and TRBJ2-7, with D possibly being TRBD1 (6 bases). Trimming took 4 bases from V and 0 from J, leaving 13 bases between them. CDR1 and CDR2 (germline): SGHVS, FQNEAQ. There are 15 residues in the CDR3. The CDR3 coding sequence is TGTGCCAGCAGCTATCTGCAGGGGACCTCCTACGAGCAGTACTTC. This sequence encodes CASSYLQGTSYEQYF.